This T cell receptor (beta chain) was recovered during a study of blood T cell repertoires in COVID-19. About the study: The United States, Italy and Spain were the sources of the acute and convalescent COVID-19 samples.

Germline lookup yields CDR1 MNHNS and CDR2 SASEGT. The V end was cut by 1 base, the J end by 5 bases, with 5 bases between. This CDR3 contains 12 residues. Sequencing used immunoSEQ multiplex PCR; TCRdb keeps in-frame clones, though not all of them. The table has more than 70,000 clones, 90% seen once; the top ten hold under 6.5%. The sequenced material came from peripheral blood. The TCR sequence derives from a woman aged 18 to 35 with acute or convalescent COVID-19. V gene TRBV6-1 combines with J gene TRBJ1-1; no reliable D call. CDR3 nucleotides: TGTGCCAGCAGTGAAGTATATACTGAAGCTTTCTTT. It is translated as CASSEVYTEAFF.